This T cell receptor (beta chain) was retrieved from a study of preoperative IRX-2 immunotherapy in early breast cancer. Assay used: immunoSEQ multiplex PCR; TCRdb lists only in-frame clones, some missing. Of tens of thousands of clones listed, 90% to 95% were seen once; the top ten hold around 6.6%. The sample's treatment: preoperative locoregional IRX-2 cytokine immunotherapy. Samples came from a phase Ib trial of preoperative locoregional IRX-2 cytokine immunotherapy. The CDR3 loop spans 14 amino acids. Trimming removed 4 bases at V and 0 bases at J, with 7 bases between. The V gene's germline CDR1 is GTSNPN and CDR2 SVGIG (reference sequence).

This chain connects TRBV30 to TRBJ2-6; D uncertain. Collection of the sample occurred from a patient treated with IRX-2 immunotherapy. This TCR was recovered from a human donor with breast cancer. The DNA for the CDR3 is TGTGCCTGGATGAAGGGCTCTGGGGCCAACGTCCTGACTTTC. This codes for CAWMKGSGANVLTF.